Shown below are 19 T cell receptor beta chains from a single sample sequenced in a study of blood T cell repertoires in COVID-19. Here immunoSEQ multiplex PCR was the method, and the copy in TCRdb shows in-frame clones only, minus some. The sample shows roughly 200,000 clones, roughly 76% of them seen only once. Material for sequencing was peripheral blood. These TCRs come from a woman in her 40s with COVID-19, enrolled during active disease.

This clone was recorded a few times. The chain has TRBV5-8 and TRBJ1-4, with 9 bases that match TRBD1. Germline V gene sequence: CDR1 SGHTS, CDR2 YDEGEE. Trimming took 3 bases from V and 8 from J; bases not matched to a gene: 8. The CDR3 extends over 15 amino acids. The CDR3 DNA reads TGTGCCAGCAGCTCGTGGGACAGGGTAGGAGAAAAACTGTTTTTT. It encodes CASSSWDRVGEKLFF.

The chain couples TRBV11-2 to TRBJ2-7, with D perhaps matching TRBD2 (6 bases). Germline CDR1 reads SGHAT; CDR2 reads FQNNGV. Trimming pared 7 bases from V and 7 bases from J, leaving 14 bases between. The CDR3 is 12 amino acids. CDR3 sequence reads: CASTFGAGEQYF. In nucleotides, the CDR3 is TGTGCCAGCACCTTTGGGGCGGGAGAGCAGTACTTC.

This chain uses TRBV29-1 with TRBJ2-1, with TRBD1 as a possible D gene (5 bases). Trimming removed 6 bases at V and 6 bases at J, with 18 bases between. CDR3 length: 14 amino acids. Germline CDR1 is SQVTM and CDR2 is ANQGSEA. The DNA of the CDR3 is TGCAGCGTGATATCCAGGGATTCGGTCAATGAGCAGTTCTTC. This translates into CSVISRDSVNEQFF.

The chain is built from TRBV5-8 and TRBJ1-2; D is undetermined. This CDR3 comprises 15 residues. Trimming cost V 0 bases and J 4 bases, with 13 bases left between them. Germline loops: CDR1 SGHTS, CDR2 YDEGEE. CDR3 amino acids: CASSLVSDFFYGYTF. Here the CDR3 DNA reads TGTGCCAGCAGCTTGGTCTCGGACTTCTTCTATGGCTACACCTTC.

This clone occurred once. The V gene is TRBV27, the J gene TRBJ1-5; 11 positions match TRBD1. The junction had 4 bases not matched to a gene; V was cut back by 0 bases and J by 6 bases. This CDR3 contains 16 residues. The germline V gene has CDR1 MNHEY and CDR2 SMNVEV (reference sequence). CDR3 coding DNA: TGTGCCAGCAGTTTATCCGGGACAGGGGGATTTCAGCCCCAGCATTTT. Translating gives CASSLSGTGGFQPQHF.

This clone occurred a few times. The gene calls are TRBV3-1 (or the pseudogene TRBV3-2) and TRBJ2-1, with TRBD2 identical over 9 bases. The germline V gene has CDR1 LGHDT and CDR2 YNNKEL (reference sequence). CDR3 length: 17 amino acids. J was trimmed by 5 bases and V by 4 bases; bases with no gene match: 12. Written as DNA, the CDR3 is TGTGCCAGCAGCCCCCGGGCTAGCGGGACCTTCGACAATGAGCAGTTCTTC. Amino acid sequence: CASSPRASGTFDNEQFF.

This clone turned up a few times. The V gene is TRBV15, the J gene TRBJ1-5; D might be TRBD1 (6 bases). V was shortened by 0 bases and J by 2 bases, with 8 bases between the two germline ends. This CDR3 has 15 residues. CDR1 LNHNV and CDR2 YYDKDF come from the germline V gene (reference sequence). CDR3 loop: CATSREPGGNQPQHF. CDR3 bases: TGTGCCACCAGCAGAGAGCCAGGGGGCAATCAGCCCCAGCATTTT.

This chain uses TRBV6-5 with TRBJ2-2; D uncertain. The CDR3 extends over 14 amino acids. The V end was cut by 6 bases, the J end by 5 bases, with 13 bases between. Germline V gene sequence: CDR1 MNHEY, CDR2 SVGAGI. The CDR3 DNA follows: TGTGCCAGCAGCCGGGTCTTGGTTACCGGGGAGCTGTTTTTT. The encoded protein is CASSRVLVTGELFF.

The gene calls are TRBV2 and TRBJ1-4, with D tentatively TRBD1 (6 bases). Trimming removed 5 bases at V and 6 bases at J, with 13 bases between. The CDR3 is 14 amino acids. Germline lookup yields CDR1 SNHLY and CDR2 FYNNEI. CDR3 sequence: CASSRDIADEKLFF. The CDR3 DNA is TGTGCCAGCAGTCGGGACATAGCCGATGAAAAACTGTTTTTT.

This chain connects TRBV10-2 to TRBJ2-6; D might be TRBD1 (6 bases). CDR3 length: 17 residues. Germline loops: CDR1 WSHSY, CDR2 SAAADI. V lost 6 bases and J 0 bases, leaving 15 bases between the germline ends. CDR3 nucleotides: TGCGCCAGCAGATCGAACAGGGATCGCTCTGGGGCCAACGTCCTGACTTTC. Translating gives CASRSNRDRSGANVLTF.

This rearrangement joins TRBV3-1 (or the pseudogene TRBV3-2) to TRBJ1-5; D remains unclear. Trimming stripped 0 bases from V and 3 bases from J, with 6 bases between. CDR1 LGHDT and CDR2 YNNKEL come from the germline V gene (reference sequence). CDR3 size: 14 residues. The DNA for the CDR3 is TGTGCCAGCAGCCAAGACAGTTACAATCAGCCCCAGCATTTT. Translation: CASSQDSYNQPQHF.

The rearrangement joins TRBV9 to TRBJ1-1, with D unresolved. CDR1 and CDR2 (germline): SGDLS, YYNGEE. Deletions cut 2 bases from V and 1 base from J, with 12 bases between. The CDR3 length is 15 residues. The CDR3 here is CASSVSLRANTEAFF. CDR3 bases: TGTGCCAGCAGCGTGAGCTTAAGAGCGAACACTGAAGCTTTCTTT.

The V and J genes are TRBV2 and TRBJ2-2, with 8 bases lining up with TRBD2. This CDR3 is 14 amino acids long. Germline assignment: CDR1 SNHLY and CDR2 FYNNEI. V was pared by 3 bases and J by 6 bases, with 3 bases of the junction left unmatched. CDR3 DNA: TGTGCCAGCAGTGATTCCGGGGGGGCCGGGGAGCTGTTTTTT. Translation: CASSDSGGAGELFF.

The CDR3, as DNA: TGTGCCAGCAGCCCCTACAGGGCGAGCACAGATACGCAGTATTTT. Its protein is CASSPYRASTDTQYF. The chain combines TRBV9 with TRBJ2-3, with TRBD1 as a possible D gene (6 bases). V was pared by 4 bases and J by 0 bases, with 12 bases between. CDR3 size: 15 residues. Germline V gene lookup returns CDR1 SGDLS and CDR2 YYNGEE.

The chain employs TRBV19 and TRBJ2-3; D ambiguous. CDR1 LNHDA and CDR2 SQIVND come from the germline V gene (reference sequence). The CDR3 is made up of 14 amino acids. V lost 5 bases and J 7 bases, leaving 16 bases between the germline ends. The chain's CDR3 is CASSLGTRKNTQYF. DNA for the CDR3: TGTGCCAGTAGTTTAGGCACGCGTAAAAATACGCAGTATTTT.

CDR3 sequence reads: CASSITGGSGANVLTF. The DNA of the CDR3 is TGTGCCAGCAGCATCACAGGGGGCTCTGGGGCCAACGTCCTGACTTTC. This rearrangement joins TRBV9 to TRBJ2-6, with 8 nucleotides matching TRBD1. The CDR3 has 16 residues. The germline V gene encodes CDR1 SGDLS and CDR2 YYNGEE. The V segment lost 4 bases and the J segment 0 bases; nucleotides outside the gene matches: 3.

This clone turned up a few times. The rearrangement links TRBV28 to TRBJ1-5; D is possibly TRBD1 (6 bases). V was pared by 4 bases and J by 9 bases, with 19 bases between. The CDR3 loop spans 15 amino acids. Germline V gene lookup returns CDR1 MDHEN and CDR2 SYDVKM. The CDR3 region is CASSSDSERGWPQHF. CDR3 nucleotides: TGTGCCAGCAGTTCGGACAGTGAGAGAGGATGGCCCCAGCATTTT.

The chain joins TRBV10-2 to TRBJ2-3; TRBD2 matches at 14 bases. This CDR3 region has 14 residues. The junction had 1 base not matched to a gene; V was cut back by 6 bases and J by 5 bases. CDR1 is WSHSY, CDR2 SAAADI, per germline. CDR3 amino acids: CASRGLAGEDTQYF. As DNA, the CDR3 is TGCGCCAGCAGGGGACTAGCGGGGGAAGATACGCAGTATTTT.

The chain combines TRBV6-1 with TRBJ1-1; a weak D match, TRBD1 (5 bases). CDR3 size: 16 residues. Germline CDR1 is MNHNS and CDR2 is SASEGT. Trimming removed 1 base from V and 4 bases from J, with 16 bases in between. CDR3 in DNA: TGTGCCAGCAGTGAAGTGACAGACCCTGCTAGCACTGAAGCTTTCTTT. Residues: CASSEVTDPASTEAFF.